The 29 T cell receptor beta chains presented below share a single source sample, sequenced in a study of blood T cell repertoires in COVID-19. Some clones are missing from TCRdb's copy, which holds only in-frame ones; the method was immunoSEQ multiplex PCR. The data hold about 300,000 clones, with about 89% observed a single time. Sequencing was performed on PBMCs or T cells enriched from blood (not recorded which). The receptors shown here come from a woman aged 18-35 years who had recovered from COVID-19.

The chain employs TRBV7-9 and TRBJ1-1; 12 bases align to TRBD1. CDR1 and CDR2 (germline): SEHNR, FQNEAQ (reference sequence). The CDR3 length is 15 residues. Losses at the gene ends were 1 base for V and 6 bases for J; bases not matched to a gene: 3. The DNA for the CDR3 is TGTGCCAGCAGCTTAGAAGGGACAGGGGGCCCTGAAGCTTTCTTT. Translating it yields CASSLEGTGGPEAFF.

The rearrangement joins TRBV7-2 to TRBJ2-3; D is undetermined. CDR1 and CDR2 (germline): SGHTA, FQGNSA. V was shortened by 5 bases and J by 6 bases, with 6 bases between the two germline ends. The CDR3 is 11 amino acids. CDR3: CASSQMDTQYF. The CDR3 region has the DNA TGTGCCAGCAGCCAGATGGATACGCAGTATTTT.

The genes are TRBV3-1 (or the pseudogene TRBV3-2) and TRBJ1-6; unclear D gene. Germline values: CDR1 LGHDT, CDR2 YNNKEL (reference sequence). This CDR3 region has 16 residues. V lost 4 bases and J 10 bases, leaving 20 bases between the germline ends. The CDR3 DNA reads TGTGCCAGCAGCCGACGGAGGCACATACTAGAATCACCCCTCCACTTT. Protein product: CASSRRRHILESPLHF.

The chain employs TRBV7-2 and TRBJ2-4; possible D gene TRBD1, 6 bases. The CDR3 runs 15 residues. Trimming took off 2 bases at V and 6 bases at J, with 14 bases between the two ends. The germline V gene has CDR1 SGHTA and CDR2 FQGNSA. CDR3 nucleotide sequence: TGTGCCAGCAGCTTAACAGGGCAAGGTGGAAACATTCAGTACTTC. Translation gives CASSLTGQGGNIQYF.

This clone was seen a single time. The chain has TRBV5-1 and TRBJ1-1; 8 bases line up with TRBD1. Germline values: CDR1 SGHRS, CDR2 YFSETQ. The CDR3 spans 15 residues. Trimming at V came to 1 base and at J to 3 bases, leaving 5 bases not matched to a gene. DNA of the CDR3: TGCGCCAGCAGCTTGCGGACAGGGCGAGACACTGAAGCTTTCTTT. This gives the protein CASSLRTGRDTEAFF.

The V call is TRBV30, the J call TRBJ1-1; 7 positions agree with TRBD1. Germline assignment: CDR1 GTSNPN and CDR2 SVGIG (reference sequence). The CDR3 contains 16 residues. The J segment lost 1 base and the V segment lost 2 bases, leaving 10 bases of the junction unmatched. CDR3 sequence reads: CAWSPQRNRGNTEAFF. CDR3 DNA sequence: TGTGCCTGGAGTCCCCAACGTAACAGGGGGAACACTGAAGCTTTCTTT.

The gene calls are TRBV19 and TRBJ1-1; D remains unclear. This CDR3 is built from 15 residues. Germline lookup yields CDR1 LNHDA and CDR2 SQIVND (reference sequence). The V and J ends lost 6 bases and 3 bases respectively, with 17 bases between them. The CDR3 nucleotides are TGTGCCAGTAGGGGTAGCGGCGGCGGTGACACTGAAGCTTTCTTT. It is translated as CASRGSGGGDTEAFF.

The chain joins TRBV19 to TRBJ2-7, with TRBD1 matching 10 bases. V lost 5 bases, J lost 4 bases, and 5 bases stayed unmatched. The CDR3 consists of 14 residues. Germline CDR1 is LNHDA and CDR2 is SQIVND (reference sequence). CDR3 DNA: TGTGCCAGTAGTTTCGGGACAGGGGCGTACGAGCAGTACTTC. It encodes CASSFGTGAYEQYF. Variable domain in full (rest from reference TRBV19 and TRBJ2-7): DGGITQSPKYLFRKEGQNVTLSCEQNLNHDAMYWYRQDPGQGLRLIYYSQIVNDFQKGDIAEGYSVSREKKESFPLTVTSAQKNPTAFYLCASSFGTGAYEQYFGPGTRLTVT.

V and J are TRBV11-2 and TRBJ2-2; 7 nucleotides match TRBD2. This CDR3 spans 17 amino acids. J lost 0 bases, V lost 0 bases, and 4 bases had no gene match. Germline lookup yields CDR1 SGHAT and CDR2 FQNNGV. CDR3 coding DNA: TGTGCCAGCAGCTTAGATCGGAGCGGGGCGAACACCGGGGAGCTGTTTTTT. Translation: CASSLDRSGANTGELFF.

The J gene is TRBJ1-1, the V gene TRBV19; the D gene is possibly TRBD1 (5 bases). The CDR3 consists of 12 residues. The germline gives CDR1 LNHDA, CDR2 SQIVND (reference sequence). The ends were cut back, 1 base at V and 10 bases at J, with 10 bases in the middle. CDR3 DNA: TGTGCCAGTAGTATAGGGGGCATCGGAGCTTTCTTT. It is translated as CASSIGGIGAFF.

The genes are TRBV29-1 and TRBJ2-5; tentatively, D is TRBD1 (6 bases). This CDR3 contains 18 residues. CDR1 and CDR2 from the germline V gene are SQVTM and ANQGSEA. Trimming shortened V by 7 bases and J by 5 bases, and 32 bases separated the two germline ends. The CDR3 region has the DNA TGCAGCGCCCAACAAAATCCTTCGGGCAGGGGCTTTGTGGAGACCCAGTACTTC. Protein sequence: CSAQQNPSGRGFVETQYF.

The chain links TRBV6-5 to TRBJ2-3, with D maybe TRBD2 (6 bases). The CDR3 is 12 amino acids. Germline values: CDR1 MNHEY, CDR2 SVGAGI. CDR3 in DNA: TGTGCTGTGGGGGAGGGCACAGATACGCAGTATTTT. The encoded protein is CAVGEGTDTQYF.

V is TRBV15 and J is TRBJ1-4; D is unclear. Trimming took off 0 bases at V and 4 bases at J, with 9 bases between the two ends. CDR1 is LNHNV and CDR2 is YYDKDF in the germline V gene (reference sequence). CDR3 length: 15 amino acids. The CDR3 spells CATSREQFFNEKLFF. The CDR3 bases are TGTGCCACCAGCAGAGAACAGTTTTTTAATGAAAAACTGTTTTTT.

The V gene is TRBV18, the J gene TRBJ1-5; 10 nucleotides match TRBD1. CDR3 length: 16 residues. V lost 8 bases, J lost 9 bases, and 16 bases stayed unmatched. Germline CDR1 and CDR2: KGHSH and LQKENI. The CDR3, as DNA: TGTGCCAGCGCATATTCCGGGACAGGGGTGCGGGGGCCCCAGCATTTT. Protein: CASAYSGTGVRGPQHF. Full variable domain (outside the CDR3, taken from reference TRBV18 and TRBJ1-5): NAGVMQNPRHLVRRRGQEARLRCSPMKGHSHVYWYRQLPEEGLKFMVYLQKENIIDESGMPKERFSAEFPKEGPSILRIQQVVRGDSAAYFCASAYSGTGVRGPQHFGDGTRLSIL.

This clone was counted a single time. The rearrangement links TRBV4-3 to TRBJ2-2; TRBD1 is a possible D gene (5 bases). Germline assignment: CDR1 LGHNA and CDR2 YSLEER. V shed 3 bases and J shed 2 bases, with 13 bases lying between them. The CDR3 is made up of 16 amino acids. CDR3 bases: TGCGCCAGCAGCCATTTCCCGACAGATAACACCGGGGAGCTGTTTTTT. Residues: CASSHFPTDNTGELFF.

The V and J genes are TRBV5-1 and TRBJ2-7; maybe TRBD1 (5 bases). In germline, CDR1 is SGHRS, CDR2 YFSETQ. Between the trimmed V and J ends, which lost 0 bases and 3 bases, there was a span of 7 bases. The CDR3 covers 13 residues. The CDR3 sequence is CASSLGQRYEQYF. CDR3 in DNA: TGCGCCAGCAGCTTGGGACAGCGCTACGAGCAGTACTTC. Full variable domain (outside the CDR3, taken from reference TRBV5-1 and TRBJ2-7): KAGVTQTPRYLIKTRGQQVTLSCSPISGHRSVSWYQQTPGQGLQFLFEYFSETQRNKGNFPGRFSGRQFSNSRSEMNVSTLELGDSALYLCASSLGQRYEQYFGPGTRLTVT.

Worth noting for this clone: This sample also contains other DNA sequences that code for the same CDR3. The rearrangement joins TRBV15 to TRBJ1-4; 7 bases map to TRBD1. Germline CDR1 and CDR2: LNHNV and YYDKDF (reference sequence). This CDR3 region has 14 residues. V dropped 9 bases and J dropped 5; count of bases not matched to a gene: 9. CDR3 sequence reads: CATSRDRANEKLFF. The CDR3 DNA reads TGTGCCACATCGCGGGACAGAGCGAATGAAAAACTGTTTTTT. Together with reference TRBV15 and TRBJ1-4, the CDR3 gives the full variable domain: DAMVIQNPRYQVTQFGKPVTLSCSQTLNHNVMYWYQQKSSQAPKLLFHYYDKDFNNEADTPDNFQSRRPNTSFCFLDIRSPGLGDTAMYLCATSRDRANEKLFFGSGTQLSVL.

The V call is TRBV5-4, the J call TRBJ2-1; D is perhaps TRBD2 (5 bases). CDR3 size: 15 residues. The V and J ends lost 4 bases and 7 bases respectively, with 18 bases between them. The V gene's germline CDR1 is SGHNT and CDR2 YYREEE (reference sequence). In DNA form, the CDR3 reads TGTGCCAGCAGCCAGGCGGGTTGGACGGGGAATGAGCAGTTCTTC. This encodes CASSQAGWTGNEQFF.

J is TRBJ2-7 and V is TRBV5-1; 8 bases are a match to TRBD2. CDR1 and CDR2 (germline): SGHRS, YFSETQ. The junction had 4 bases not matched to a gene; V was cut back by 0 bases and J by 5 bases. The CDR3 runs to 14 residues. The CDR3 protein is CASSLAAGAHEQYF. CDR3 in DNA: TGCGCCAGCAGCTTGGCAGCGGGGGCCCACGAGCAGTACTTC.

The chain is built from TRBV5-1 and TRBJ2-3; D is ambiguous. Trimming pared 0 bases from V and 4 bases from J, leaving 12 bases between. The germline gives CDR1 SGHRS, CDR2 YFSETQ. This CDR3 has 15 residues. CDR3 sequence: CASSLEVLAADTQYF. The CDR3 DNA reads TGCGCCAGCAGCTTGGAAGTATTAGCTGCAGATACGCAGTATTTT.

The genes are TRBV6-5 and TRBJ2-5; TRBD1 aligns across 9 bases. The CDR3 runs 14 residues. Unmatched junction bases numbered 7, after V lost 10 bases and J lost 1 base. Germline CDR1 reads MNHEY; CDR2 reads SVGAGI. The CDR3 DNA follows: TGTGCCACCCAAAGGGACAGGGCCCAAGAGACCCAGTACTTC. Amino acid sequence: CATQRDRAQETQYF.

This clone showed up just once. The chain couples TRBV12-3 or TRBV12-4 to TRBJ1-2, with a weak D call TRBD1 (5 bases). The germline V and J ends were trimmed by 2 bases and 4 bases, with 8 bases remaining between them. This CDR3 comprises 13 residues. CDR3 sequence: CASSLKDIYGYTF. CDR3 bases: TGTGCCAGCAGTTTAAAGGACATCTATGGCTACACCTTC.

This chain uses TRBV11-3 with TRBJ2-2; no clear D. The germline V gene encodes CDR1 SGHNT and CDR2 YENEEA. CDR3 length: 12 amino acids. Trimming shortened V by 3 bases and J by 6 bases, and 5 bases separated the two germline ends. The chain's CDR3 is CASSFESGELFF. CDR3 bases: TGTGCCAGCAGCTTTGAGTCCGGGGAGCTGTTTTTT.

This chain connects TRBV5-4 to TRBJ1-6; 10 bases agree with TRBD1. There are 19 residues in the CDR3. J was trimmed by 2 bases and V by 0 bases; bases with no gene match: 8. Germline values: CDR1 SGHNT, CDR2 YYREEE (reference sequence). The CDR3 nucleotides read TGTGCCAGCAGCTTGGACATCGGGACAGGGGTCACCTATAATTCACCCCTCCACTTT. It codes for CASSLDIGTGVTYNSPLHF.

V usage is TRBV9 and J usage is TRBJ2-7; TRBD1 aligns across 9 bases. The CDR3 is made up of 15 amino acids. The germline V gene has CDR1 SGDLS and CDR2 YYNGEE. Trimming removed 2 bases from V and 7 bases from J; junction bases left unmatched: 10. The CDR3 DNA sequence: TGTGCCAGCAGCGTGGCAGGGACAGGGCTTCAGGAGCAGTACTTC. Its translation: CASSVAGTGLQEQYF.

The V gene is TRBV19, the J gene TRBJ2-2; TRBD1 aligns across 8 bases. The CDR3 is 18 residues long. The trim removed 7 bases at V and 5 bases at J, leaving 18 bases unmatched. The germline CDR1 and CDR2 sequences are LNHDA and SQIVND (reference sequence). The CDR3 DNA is TGTGCCAGTACTTTACTGGGACCGACAGGGGATTATACCGGGGAGCTGTTTTTT. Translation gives CASTLLGPTGDYTGELFF.

CDR3 nucleotides: TGTGCCAGCAGCCAACCCTCGACACTCTCTGGGGCCAACGTCCTGACTTTC. Translating it yields CASSQPSTLSGANVLTF. The chain combines TRBV7-2 with TRBJ2-6; D unresolved. Deletions cut 5 bases from V and 0 bases from J, with 14 bases between. CDR3 size: 17 residues. Germline V lookup: CDR1 SGHTA, CDR2 FQGNSA.

In DNA, the CDR3 is TGTGCCAGCAGCCCTACACCGGGGGAAAAACTGTTTTTT. It codes for CASSPTPGEKLFF. The chain carries TRBV7-8 and TRBJ1-4; D uncertain. The CDR3 is 13 residues long. CDR1 is SGHVS and CDR2 is FQNEAQ in the germline V gene. With 5 bases removed from V and 8 bases from J, the gap between germline ends came to 12 bases.

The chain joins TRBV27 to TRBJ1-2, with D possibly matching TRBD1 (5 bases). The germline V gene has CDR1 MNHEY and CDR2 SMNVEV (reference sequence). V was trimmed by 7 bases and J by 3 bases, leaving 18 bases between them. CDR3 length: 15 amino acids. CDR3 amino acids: CASMSREGLYYGYTF. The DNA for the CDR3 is TGTGCCAGCATGTCCAGGGAAGGACTATACTATGGCTACACCTTC.